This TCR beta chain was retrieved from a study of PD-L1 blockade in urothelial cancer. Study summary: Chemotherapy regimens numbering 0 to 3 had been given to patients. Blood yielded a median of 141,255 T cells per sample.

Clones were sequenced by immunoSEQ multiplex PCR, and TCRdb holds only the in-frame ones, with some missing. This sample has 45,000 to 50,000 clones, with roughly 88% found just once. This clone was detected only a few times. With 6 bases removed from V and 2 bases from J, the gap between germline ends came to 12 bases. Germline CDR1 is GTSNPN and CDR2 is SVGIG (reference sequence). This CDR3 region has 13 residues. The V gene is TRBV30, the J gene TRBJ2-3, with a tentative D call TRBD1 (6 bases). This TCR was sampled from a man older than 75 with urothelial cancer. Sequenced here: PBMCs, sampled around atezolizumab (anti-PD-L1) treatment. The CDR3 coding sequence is TGTGCCTGCCGACAGGCCTTCACAGATACGCAGTATTTT. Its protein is CACRQAFTDTQYF. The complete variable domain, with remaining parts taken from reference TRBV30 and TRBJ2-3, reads SQTIHQWPATLVQPVGSPLSLECTVEGTSNPNLYWYRQAAGRGLQLLFYSVGIGQISSEVPQNLSASRPQDRQFILSSKKLLLSDSGFYLCACRQAFTDTQYFGPGTRLTVL.